The clone carrying this T cell receptor (beta chain) was observed a handful of times. The time point: patch test 2, 6 weeks after DPC sensitization. Documented treatment: therapeutic diphenylcyclopropenone sensitization with weekly scalp DPC. Venepuncture was done earlier than the placement of each patch test. V was cut by 5 bases and J by 5 bases, with 16 bases left in between. The CDR3 covers 15 residues. Germline V gene sequence: CDR1 SNHLY, CDR2 FYNNEI. TCRdb analysed the RACE reads with MiXCR anew, one entry per CDR3 protein. In the table there are a few hundred thousand distinct CDR3 sequences, about 6% of which are singletons. This sample is drawn from a study of human T cells and chemical hapten exposure. Across the whole study: Alopecia areata, totalis or universalis affected patients who were mostly female.

The chain is built from TRBV2 and TRBJ1-5, with D possibly TRBD1 on 6 matching bases. Sequenced here: whole blood, sampled in connection with sensitization to the hapten diphenylcyclopropenone (DPC). The origin of this receptor is a woman younger than 30 with alopecia areata. Some clones in this sample may be carry-over from other donors' samples. The CDR3 sequence is CASSPQGQGDQPQHF. CDR3 DNA sequence: TGTGCCAGCAGTCCACAGGGTCAGGGCGATCAGCCCCAGCATTTT.